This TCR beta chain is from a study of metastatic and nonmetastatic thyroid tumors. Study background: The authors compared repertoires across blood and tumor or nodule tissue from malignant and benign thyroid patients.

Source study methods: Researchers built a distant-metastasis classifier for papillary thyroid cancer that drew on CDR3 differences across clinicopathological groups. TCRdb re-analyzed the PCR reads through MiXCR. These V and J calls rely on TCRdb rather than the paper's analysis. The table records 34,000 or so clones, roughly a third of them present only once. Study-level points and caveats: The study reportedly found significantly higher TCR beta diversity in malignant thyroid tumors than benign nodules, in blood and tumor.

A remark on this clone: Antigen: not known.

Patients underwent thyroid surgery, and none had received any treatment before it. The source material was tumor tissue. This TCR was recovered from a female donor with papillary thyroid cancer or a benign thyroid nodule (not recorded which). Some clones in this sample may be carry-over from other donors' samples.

CDR3 region: CASSYSTLEQYF. The CDR3, as DNA: TGTGCCAGCAGTTACTCGACCCTCGAGCAGTACTTC. V and J are TRBV6-6 and TRBJ2-7, with no clear D. Deletions cut 0 bases from V and 6 bases from J, with 6 bases between. CDR1 and CDR2 (germline): MNHNY, SVGAGI (reference sequence). The CDR3 extends over 12 amino acids.